The clone carrying this TCR beta chain was recorded only once. Its specificity is unknown. This sample was taken from a study of shared clonotypes between healthy human individuals. Study-wide background: Researchers assigned three CD4 naive, three CD4 memory, two CD8 naive and one CD8 memory plate to each donor.

Study results and caveats: Generally, naive subsets (rather than memory subsets) showed larger estimated richness.

Participating donors were healthy, HIV-negative adults free of recent acute infections or vaccinations. CD4+ cells were split into CD45RA+ naive and CD45RA-negative memory subsets. Assay used: immunoSEQ multiplex PCR; TCRdb lists only in-frame clones, some missing. This table has about 2.4 million clones, approximately 93% appearing once. Trimming took off 3 bases at V and 5 bases at J, with 10 bases between the two ends. The CDR3 totals 14 residues. The germline V gene has CDR1 KGHSH and CDR2 LQKENI. The V call is TRBV18, the J call TRBJ1-4; a weak D match, TRBD1 (5 bases). The source material was naive CD4+ T cells from PBMCs. The sample's subset: CD45RA+ positively selected. The receptor comes from a young man in good health. Some clones in this sample may be carry-over from other donors' samples. CDR3 in DNA: TGTGCCAGCTCACCCGGGACGTTGAATGAAAAACTGTTTTTT. It yields the protein CASSPGTLNEKLFF.